One T cell receptor (beta chain) is described in this entry. It has no known antigen specificity. A much bigger clone sits one base away, suggesting this may be a read error. These data belong to a study of tumor-infiltrating lymphocytes in primary liver carcinoma (TCRdb year 2017). With respect to the entire study: Roughly five patients with histopathologically diagnosed primary liver carcinoma underwent surgical resection in China between late 2015 and 2016. A total of 35 specimens from 5 patients went through TCRbeta repertoire sequencing, namely 25 tumor regions, 5 adjacent noncancerous liver tissues and 5 peripheral blood samples. Across five regions of each liver tumor, along with adjacent normal tissue and blood, the study brought together TCRbeta repertoire sequencing, expression microarrays and whole-exome sequencing. Reproducibility between technical replicate repertoires was high, with correlation coefficients above 0.95 and mean shared-clone rates about 0.9. The five patients had tumors staged T1-T3 N0M0, with maximum diameters ranging from about 4.2 to 10 cm. Each sample produced roughly 3.65 to 7.5 million productive TCRbeta reads, and read depth showed no significant difference between tissue types. Of the five patients (three men and two women, aged 30 to 69 years), four had hepatocellular carcinoma and one had combined HCC and intrahepatic cholangiocarcinoma. The full study reports these points: Only the TCR beta chain was sequenced, so true repertoire diversity is likely underestimated because unpaired alpha chains were not captured. The study included only a handful of patients, and the authors note findings should be validated in a larger study. Consistent with antigen-driven expansion, pairs of tumor regions showed higher repertoire overlap (mean around 36%) than either tumor-adjacent pairs (approximately 17%) or tumor-blood pairs (about 15%). Because the samples were bulk and unsorted, CD4+ and CD8+ T cell repertoires could not be compared. Compared with blood, tumors had a significantly larger share of the repertoire taken up by the top 250 clones (p = 0.039).

RNA from unsorted whole blood was extracted with TRIzol reagent, and germline DNA was obtained with the DNeasy Blood & Tissue kit. Chronic HBV infection was present in the patients, and the patients were treatment-naive at sampling. Approximately 3.8 milliliters of peripheral blood were collected into K2EDTA tubes before surgery. A constant-region primer and ProtoScript II reverse transcriptase were used to reverse-transcribe TCRbeta-specific cDNA from 500 ng total RNA. Three nested multiplex PCR rounds, following a slightly modified ARM-PCR procedure, were used to build the TCRbeta libraries. Each of the first two PCR rounds ran for approximately 10 cycles using multiplex TRBV1-TRBV30 forward primers together with a Cbeta reverse primer. A final 25-cycle PCR with Deep VentR polymerase added sample barcodes and Illumina adapters. Before sequencing, amplicons between 200 and 500 bp were purified from gel using a QIAquick gel extraction kit. The TCRbeta amplicons were sequenced with 250-bp paired-end reads on an Illumina HiSeq 2500. Concerning the study's data processing: To recover full CDR3 sequences, reads were quality-trimmed using Trimmomatic v0.33 and paired reads were then merged using FLASH v1.2.11. MiGEC v1.2.1b assigned V, D and J germline segments to the rearranged TCRbeta sequences. Clonotype statistics and Shannon-Wiener diversity indices were computed with VDJtools v1.0.0. Except for diversity analysis, only each sample's 250 most abundant clonotypes were used in subsequent analyses to reduce sampling bias. TCRdb ran its own pipeline on the public reads, namely fastp trimming at Q25 and MiXCR clone calling, and kept in-frame beta chains. Merged by CDR3 protein, the rows form single entries marked with the most common genes and DNA. The V and J calls reflect TCRdb's pipeline rather than the authors' work. Here the sample has some 320,000 distinct CDR3 sequences; 65% occur a single time. The ten biggest clones cover roughly 9% of the sample.

The CDR3 goes from the cysteine to the phenylalanine over 14 residues. CDR3 DNA only is kept here, 42 bases in frame from base 1. The CDR1 and CDR2 encoded by the germline V gene (reference sequence) are SGHKS and YYEKEE. The chain employs TRBV5-5 and TRBJ2-2, with 7 central nucleotides matching TRBD1. The clonotype comes from a middle-aged man with primary liver carcinoma and hepatitis B virus infection. The sample was peripheral blood. The CDR3 in this case is CASSSGQDTVELFF. The nucleotide sequence is TGTGCCAGCAGCTCTGGACAGGACACCGTGGAGCTGTTTTTT.